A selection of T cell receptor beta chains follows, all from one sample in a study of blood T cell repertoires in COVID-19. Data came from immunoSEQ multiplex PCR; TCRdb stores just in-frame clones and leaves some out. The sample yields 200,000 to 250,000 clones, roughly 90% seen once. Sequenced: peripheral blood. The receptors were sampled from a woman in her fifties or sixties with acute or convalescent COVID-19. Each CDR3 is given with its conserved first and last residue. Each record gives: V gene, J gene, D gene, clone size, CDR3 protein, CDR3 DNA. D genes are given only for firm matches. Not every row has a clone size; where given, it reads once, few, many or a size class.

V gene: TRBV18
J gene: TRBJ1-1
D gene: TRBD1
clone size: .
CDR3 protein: CASSPWTGSNTEAFF
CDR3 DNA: TGTGCCAGCTCACCTTGGACAGGGTCGAACACTGAAGCTTTCTTT

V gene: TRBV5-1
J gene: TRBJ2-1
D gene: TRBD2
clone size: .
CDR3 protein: CASSIGTSGGLSSYNEQFF
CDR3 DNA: TGCGCCAGCAGCATAGGGACTAGCGGGGGCTTAAGCTCCTACAATGAGCAGTTCTTC

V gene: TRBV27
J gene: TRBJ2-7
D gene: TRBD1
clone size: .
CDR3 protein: CASSSGGRYEQYF
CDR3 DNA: TGTGCCAGCAGTTCAGGGGGCAGGTACGAGCAGTACTTC

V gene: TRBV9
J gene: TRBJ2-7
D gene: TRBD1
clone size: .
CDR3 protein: CASSVHIYDRVGEQYF
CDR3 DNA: TGTGCCAGCAGCGTACACATCTACGACAGGGTGGGCGAGCAGTACTTC

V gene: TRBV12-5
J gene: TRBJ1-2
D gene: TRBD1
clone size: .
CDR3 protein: CASGLGLTGRYTF
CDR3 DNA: TGTGCTAGTGGTTTGGGTTTGACAGGGCGCTACACCTTC

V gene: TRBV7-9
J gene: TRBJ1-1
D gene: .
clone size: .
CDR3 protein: CASSTNTGFEAFF
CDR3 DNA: TGTGCCAGCAGCACCAATACGGGGTTTGAAGCTTTCTTT

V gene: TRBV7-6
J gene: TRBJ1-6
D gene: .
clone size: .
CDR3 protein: CASSFGPDTNSPLHF
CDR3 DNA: TGTGCCAGCAGCTTTGGTCCCGACACAAATTCACCCCTCCACTTT

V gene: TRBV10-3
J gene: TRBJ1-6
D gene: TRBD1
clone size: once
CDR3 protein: CAISLSGQGSSSPLHF
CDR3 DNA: TGTGCCATCAGCCTGTCCGGACAGGGTTCTAGCTCACCCCTCCACTTT

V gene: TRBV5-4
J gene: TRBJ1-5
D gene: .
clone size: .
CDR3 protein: CASSLDNNQPQHF
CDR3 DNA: TGTGCCAGCAGCCTCGACAACAATCAGCCCCAGCATTTT

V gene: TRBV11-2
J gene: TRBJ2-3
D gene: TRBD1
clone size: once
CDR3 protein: CASSRRTGLTDTQYF
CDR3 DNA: TGTGCCAGCAGCCGACGGACAGGCCTCACAGATACGCAGTATTTT

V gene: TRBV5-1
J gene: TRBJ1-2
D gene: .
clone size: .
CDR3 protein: CASSPLGGATNYGYTF
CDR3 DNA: TGCGCCAGCAGCCCCCTAGGGGGGGCGACTAACTATGGCTACACCTTC

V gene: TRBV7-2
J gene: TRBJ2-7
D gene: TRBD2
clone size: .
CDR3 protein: CASSRSGPAYEQYF
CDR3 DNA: TGTGCCAGCAGCCGTAGCGGGCCTGCCTACGAGCAGTACTTC

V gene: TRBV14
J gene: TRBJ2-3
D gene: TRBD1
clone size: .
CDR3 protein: CASSIGQGWGNTQYF
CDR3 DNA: TGTGCCAGCAGCATCGGACAGGGGTGGGGTAATACGCAGTATTTT

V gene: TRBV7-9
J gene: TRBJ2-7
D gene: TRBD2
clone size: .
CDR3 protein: CASSVGTSGTYEQYF
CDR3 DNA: TGTGCCAGCAGCGTAGGGACTAGCGGGACCTACGAGCAGTACTTC

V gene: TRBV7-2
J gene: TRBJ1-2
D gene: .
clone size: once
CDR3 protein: CASSLGLTGSGYTF
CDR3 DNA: TGTGCCAGCAGCTTAGGGTTGACGGGTTCTGGCTACACCTTC

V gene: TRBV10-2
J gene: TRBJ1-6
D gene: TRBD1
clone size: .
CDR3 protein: CASSEGQGATYNSPLHF
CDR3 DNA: TGCGCCAGCAGTGAAGGACAGGGGGCTACCTATAATTCACCCCTCCACTTT

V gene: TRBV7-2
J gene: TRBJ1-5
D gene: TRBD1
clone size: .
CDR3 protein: CASSLGQGYQPQHF
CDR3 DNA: TGTGCCAGCAGCTTGGGACAGGGTTATCAGCCCCAGCATTTT

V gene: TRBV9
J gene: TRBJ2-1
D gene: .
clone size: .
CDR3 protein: CASSADTNEQFF
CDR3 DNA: TGTGCCAGCAGCGCCGACACAAATGAGCAGTTCTTC

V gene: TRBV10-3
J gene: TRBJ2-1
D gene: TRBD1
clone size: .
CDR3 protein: CAVSGTGAVGEQFF
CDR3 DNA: TGTGCCGTCTCCGGGACAGGGGCAGTTGGTGAGCAGTTCTTC

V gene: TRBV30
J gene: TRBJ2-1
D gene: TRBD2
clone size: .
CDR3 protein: CAWRTGTSGRPEQFF
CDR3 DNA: TGTGCCTGGAGAACCGGGACTAGCGGGAGGCCTGAGCAGTTCTTC

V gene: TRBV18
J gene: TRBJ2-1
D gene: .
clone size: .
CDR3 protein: CASSPIQGKGEQFF
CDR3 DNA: TGTGCCAGCTCACCAATACAGGGTAAGGGTGAGCAGTTCTTC

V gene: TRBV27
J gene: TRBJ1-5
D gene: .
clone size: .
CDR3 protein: CASSLSPRGQPQHF
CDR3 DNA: TGTGCCAGCAGTTTATCCCCCAGGGGTCAGCCCCAGCATTTT

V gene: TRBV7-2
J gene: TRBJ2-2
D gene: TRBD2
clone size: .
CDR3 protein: CASSFSGGTGELFF
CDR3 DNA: TGTGCCAGCAGCTTTAGCGGGGGCACCGGGGAGCTGTTTTTT

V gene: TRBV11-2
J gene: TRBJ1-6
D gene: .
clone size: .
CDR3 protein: CASSPMDSYNSPLHF
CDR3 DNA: TGTGCCAGCAGCCCTATGGACAGCTATAATTCACCCCTCCACTTT

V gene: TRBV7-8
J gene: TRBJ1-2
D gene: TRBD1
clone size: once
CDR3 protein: CASSPRTRGLRGYTF
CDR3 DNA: TGTGCCAGCAGCCCCCGGACCAGGGGGTTGAGGGGCTACACCTTC

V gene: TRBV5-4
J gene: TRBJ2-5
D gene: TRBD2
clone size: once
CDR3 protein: CASSWGLEMETQYF
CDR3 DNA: TGTGCCAGCAGCTGGGGACTAGAGATGGAGACCCAGTACTTC

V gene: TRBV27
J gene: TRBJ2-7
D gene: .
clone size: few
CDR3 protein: CASSSPQNITYEQYF
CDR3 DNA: TGTGCCAGCAGTTCTCCACAAAATATCACCTACGAGCAGTACTTC

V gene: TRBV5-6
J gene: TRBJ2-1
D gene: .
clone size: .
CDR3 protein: CASSFRGAGSSYNEQFF
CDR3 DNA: TGTGCCAGCAGCTTTCGGGGGGCCGGGAGCTCCTACAATGAGCAGTTCTTC

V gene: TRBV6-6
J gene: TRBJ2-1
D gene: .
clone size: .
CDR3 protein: CASSPLGEREFF
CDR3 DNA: TGTGCCAGCAGTCCCCTGGGGGAGCGGGAGTTCTTC

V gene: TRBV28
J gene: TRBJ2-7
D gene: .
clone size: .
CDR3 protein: CASSLAPVSYEQYF
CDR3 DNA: TGTGCCAGCAGTTTAGCTCCGGTCTCCTACGAGCAGTACTTC

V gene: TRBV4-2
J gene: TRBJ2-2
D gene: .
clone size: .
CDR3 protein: CASSQDLGGDTGELFF
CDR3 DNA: TGTGCCAGCAGCCAAGATCTTGGCGGGGACACCGGGGAGCTGTTTTTT

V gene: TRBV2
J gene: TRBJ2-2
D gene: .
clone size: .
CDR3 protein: CASSLSSPNTGELFF
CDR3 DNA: TGTGCCAGCAGTCTGAGTAGTCCGAACACCGGGGAGCTGTTTTTT

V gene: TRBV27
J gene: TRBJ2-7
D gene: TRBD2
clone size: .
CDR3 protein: CASSTRTSGAGEQYF
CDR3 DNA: TGTGCCAGCAGTACCCGGACTAGCGGGGCGGGGGAGCAGTACTTC

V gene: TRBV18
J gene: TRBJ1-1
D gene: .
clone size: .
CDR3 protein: CASCFGQNTEAFF
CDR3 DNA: TGTGCCAGCTGCTTCGGACAGAACACTGAAGCTTTCTTT

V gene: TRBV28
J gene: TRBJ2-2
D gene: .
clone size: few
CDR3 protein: CASSLVGALNTGELFF
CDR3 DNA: TGTGCCAGCAGTTTAGTAGGGGCCTTAAACACCGGGGAGCTGTTTTTT

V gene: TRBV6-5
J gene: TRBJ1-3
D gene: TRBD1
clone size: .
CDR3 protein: CAVRRDRGGNTIYF
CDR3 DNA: TGTGCCGTTCGAAGGGACAGGGGGGGAAACACCATATATTTT

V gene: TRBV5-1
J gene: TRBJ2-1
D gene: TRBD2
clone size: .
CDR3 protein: CASRRGLAGDEQFF
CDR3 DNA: TGCGCCAGCAGACGGGGACTAGCGGGGGATGAGCAGTTCTTC

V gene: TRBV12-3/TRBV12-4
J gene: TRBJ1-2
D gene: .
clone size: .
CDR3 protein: CASRELPTEGYTF
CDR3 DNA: TGTGCCAGCAGGGAACTCCCCACGGAGGGCTACACCTTC

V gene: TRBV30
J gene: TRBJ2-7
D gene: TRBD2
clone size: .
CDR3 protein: CACYGLAAYEQYF
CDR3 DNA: TGTGCCTGCTACGGACTAGCAGCCTACGAGCAGTACTTC

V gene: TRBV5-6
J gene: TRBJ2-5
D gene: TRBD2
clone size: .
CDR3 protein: CASSDLAGGPRQETQYF
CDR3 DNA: TGTGCCAGCAGCGACCTAGCGGGGGGGCCTCGCCAAGAGACCCAGTACTTC

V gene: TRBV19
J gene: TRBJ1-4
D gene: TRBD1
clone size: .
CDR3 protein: CASRSRTGGEKLFF
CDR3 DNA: TGTGCCAGTAGAAGCCGGACAGGGGGCGAAAAACTGTTTTTT

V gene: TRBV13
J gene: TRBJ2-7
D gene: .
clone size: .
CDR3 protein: CASSPGRGSPSYEQYF
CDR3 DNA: TGTGCCAGCAGCCCAGGAAGAGGGTCTCCCTCCTACGAGCAGTACTTC

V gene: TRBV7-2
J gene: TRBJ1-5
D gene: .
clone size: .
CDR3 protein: CASSFSGNQPQHF
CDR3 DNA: TGTGCCAGCAGCTTCTCAGGGAATCAGCCCCAGCATTTT

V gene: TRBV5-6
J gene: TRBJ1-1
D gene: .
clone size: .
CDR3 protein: CASSSQGLNTEAFF
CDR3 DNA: TGTGCCAGCAGCTCGCAGGGGCTGAACACTGAAGCTTTCTTT

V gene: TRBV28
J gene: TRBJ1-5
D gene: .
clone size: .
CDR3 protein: CASSLAGGNQPQHF
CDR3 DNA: TGTGCCAGCAGTTTAGCAGGGGGCAATCAGCCCCAGCATTTT

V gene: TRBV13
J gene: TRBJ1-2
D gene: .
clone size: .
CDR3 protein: CASSLQGVPSYGYTF
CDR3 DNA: TGTGCCAGCAGCTTACAGGGTGTTCCTTCCTATGGCTACACCTTC

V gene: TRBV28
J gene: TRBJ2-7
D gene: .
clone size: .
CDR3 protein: CASARTRGGNYEQYF
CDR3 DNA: TGTGCCAGCGCCCGGACTCGGGGTGGAAACTACGAGCAGTACTTC